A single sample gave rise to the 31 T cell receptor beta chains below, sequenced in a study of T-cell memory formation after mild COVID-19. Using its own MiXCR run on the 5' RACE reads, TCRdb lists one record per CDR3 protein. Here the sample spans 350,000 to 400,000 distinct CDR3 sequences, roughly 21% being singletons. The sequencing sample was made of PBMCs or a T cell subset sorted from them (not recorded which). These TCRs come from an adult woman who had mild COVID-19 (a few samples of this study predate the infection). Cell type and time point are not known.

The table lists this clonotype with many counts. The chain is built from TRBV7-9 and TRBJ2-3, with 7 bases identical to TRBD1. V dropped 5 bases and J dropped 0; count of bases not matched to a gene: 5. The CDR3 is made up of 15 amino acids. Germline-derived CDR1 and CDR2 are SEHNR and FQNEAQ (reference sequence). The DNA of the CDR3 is TGTGCCAGCAGCCGACAGGGTTCGAGCACAGATACGCAGTATTTT. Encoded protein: CASSRQGSSTDTQYF.

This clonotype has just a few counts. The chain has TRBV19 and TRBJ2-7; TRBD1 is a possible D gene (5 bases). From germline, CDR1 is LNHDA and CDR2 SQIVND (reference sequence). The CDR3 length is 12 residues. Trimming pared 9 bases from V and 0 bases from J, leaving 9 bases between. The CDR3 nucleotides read TGTGCCAGCGGCGGACACTCCTACGAGCAGTACTTC. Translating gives CASGGHSYEQYF.

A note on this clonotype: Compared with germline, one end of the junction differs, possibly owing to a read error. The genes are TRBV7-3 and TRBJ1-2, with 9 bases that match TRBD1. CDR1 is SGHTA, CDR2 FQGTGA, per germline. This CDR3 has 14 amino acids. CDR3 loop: CASSLTGGDDGYTF. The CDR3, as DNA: TGTGCCAGCAGCCTAACAGGGGGCGACGATGGCTACACCTTC.

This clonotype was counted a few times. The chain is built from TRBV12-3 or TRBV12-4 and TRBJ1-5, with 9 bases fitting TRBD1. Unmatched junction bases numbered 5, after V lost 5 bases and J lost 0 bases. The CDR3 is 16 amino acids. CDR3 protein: CASSPQQGASNQPQHF. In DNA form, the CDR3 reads TGTGCCAGCAGTCCCCAACAGGGGGCTAGCAATCAGCCCCAGCATTTT.

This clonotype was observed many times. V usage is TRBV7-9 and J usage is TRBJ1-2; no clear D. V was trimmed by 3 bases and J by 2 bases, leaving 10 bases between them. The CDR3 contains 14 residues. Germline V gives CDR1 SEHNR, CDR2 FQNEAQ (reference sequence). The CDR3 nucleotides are TGTGCCAGCAGCTTCGGATTAGAAAACTATGGCTACACCTTC. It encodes CASSFGLENYGYTF.

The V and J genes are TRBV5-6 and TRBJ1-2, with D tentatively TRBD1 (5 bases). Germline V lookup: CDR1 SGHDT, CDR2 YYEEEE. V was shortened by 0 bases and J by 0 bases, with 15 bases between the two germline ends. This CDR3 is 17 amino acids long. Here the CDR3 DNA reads TGTGCCAGCAGCTTGGCGGGGGAGTCAGTGACTAACTATGGCTACACCTTC. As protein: CASSLAGESVTNYGYTF. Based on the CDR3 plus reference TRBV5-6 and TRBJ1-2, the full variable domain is DAGVTQSPTHLIKTRGQQVTLRCSPKSGHDTVSWYQQALGQGPQFIFQYYEEEERQRGNFPDRFSGHQFPNYSSELNVNALLLGDSALYLCASSLAGESVTNYGYTFGSGTRLTVV.

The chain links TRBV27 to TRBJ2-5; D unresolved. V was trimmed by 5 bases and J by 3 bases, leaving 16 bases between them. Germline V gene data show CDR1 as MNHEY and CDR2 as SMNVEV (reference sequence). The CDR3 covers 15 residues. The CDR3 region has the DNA TGTGCCAGCAGTCCGTACGAGGCACAAAAAGAGACCCAGTACTTC. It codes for CASSPYEAQKETQYF.

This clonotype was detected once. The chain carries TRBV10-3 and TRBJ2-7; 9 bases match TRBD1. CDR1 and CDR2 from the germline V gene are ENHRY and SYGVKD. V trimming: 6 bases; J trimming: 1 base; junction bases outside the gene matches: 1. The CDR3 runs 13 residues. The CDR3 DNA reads TGTGCCATCAGGGGACAGGGTTCCTACGAGCAGTACTTC. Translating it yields CAIRGQGSYEQYF.

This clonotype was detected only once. The DNA for the CDR3 is TGTGCCTGGAGTCCGGGACAGGCAGTTGCGTTCTTC. It translates to CAWSPGQAVAFF. The V and J genes are TRBV30 and TRBJ2-1; TRBD1 matches 8 bases. Per germline, CDR1 GTSNPN and CDR2 SVGIG (reference sequence). The CDR3 sequence is 12 residues long. The V gene end was trimmed by 2 bases and the J gene end by 15 bases; junction bases not matched to a gene: 9.

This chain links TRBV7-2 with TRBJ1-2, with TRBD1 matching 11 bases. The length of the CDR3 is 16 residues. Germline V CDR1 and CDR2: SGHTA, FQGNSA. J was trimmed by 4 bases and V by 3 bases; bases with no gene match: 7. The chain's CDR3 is CASSFSGTGGSYGYTF. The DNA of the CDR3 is TGTGCCAGCAGCTTTTCCGGGACAGGGGGTAGCTATGGCTACACCTTC.

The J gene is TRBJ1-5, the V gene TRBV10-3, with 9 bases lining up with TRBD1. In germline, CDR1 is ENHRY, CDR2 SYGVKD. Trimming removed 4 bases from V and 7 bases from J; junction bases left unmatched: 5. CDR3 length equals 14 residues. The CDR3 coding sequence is TGTGCCATCAGTGCGGGACAGGGAAGGCAGCCCCAGCATTTT. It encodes CAISAGQGRQPQHF.

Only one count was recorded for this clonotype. The CDR3 DNA follows: TGTGCCAGCAGCTTAGTTACAGGCTGGTACAATCAGCCCCAGCATTTT. This sequence encodes CASSLVTGWYNQPQHF. The chain has TRBV7-2 and TRBJ1-5, with a tentative D call TRBD1 (5 bases). Germline V CDR1 and CDR2: SGHTA, FQGNSA. The CDR3 has 16 amino acids. The V end lost 1 base, the J end lost 3 bases, and 13 bases lay between the germline ends.

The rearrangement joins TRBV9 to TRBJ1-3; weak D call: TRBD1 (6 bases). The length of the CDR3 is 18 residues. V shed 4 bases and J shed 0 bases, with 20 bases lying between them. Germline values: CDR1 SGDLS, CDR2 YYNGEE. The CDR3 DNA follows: TGTGCCAGCAGCACCCCACGAGGACAGCCGGACTCTGGAAACACCATATATTTT. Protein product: CASSTPRGQPDSGNTIYF.

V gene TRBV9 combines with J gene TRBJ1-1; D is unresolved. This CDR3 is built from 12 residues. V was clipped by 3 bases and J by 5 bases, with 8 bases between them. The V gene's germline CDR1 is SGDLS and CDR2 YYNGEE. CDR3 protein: CASSAEGTEAFF. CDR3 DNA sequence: TGTGCCAGCAGCGCCGAGGGTACTGAAGCTTTCTTT.

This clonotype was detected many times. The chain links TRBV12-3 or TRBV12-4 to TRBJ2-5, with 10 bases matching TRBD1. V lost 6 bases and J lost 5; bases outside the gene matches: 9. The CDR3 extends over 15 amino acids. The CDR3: CASRESGQGTETQYF. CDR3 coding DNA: TGTGCCAGCAGGGAATCGGGACAGGGGACGGAGACCCAGTACTTC.

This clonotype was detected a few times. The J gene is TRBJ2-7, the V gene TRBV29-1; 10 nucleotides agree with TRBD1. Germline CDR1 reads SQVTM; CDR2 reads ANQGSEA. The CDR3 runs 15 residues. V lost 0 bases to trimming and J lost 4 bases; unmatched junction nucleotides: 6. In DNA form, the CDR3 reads TGCAGCGTTGAAGAAAGTCGGACAGGGGGGTACGAGCAGTACTTC. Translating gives CSVEESRTGGYEQYF.

The CDR3 loop reads CASSGLAGVGEQYF. The DNA of the CDR3 is TGTGCCAGCAGTGGACTAGCGGGTGTGGGGGAGCAGTACTTC. This sequence joins TRBV6-6 and TRBJ2-7; TRBD2 matches at 11 bases. V shed 5 bases and J 7 bases; nucleotides not matched to a gene: 7. Germline V gene lookup returns CDR1 MNHNY and CDR2 SVGAGI (reference sequence). The CDR3 length is 14 residues.

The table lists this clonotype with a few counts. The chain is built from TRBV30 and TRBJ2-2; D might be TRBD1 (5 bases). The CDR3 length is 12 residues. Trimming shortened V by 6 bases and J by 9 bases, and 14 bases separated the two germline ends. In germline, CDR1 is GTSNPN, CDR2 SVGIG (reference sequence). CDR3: CACQGNSRELFF. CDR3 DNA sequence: TGTGCCTGCCAGGGTAACTCCAGGGAGCTGTTTTTT. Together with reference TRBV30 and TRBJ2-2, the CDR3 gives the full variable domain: SQTIHQWPATLVQPVGSPLSLECTVEGTSNPNLYWYRQAAGRGLQLLFYSVGIGQISSEVPQNLSASRPQDRQFILSSKKLLLSDSGFYLCACQGNSRELFFGEGSRLTVL.

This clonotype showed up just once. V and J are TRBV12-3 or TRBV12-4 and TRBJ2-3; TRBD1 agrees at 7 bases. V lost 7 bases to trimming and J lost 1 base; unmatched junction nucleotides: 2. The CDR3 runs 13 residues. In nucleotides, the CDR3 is TGTGCCAGCACCGGACAGGGCACAGATACGCAGTATTTT. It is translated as CASTGQGTDTQYF.

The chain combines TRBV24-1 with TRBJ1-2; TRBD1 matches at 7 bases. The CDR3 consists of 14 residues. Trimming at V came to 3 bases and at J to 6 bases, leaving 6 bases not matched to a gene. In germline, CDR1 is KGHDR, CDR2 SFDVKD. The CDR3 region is CATSDTGTVDGYTF. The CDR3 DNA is TGTGCCACCAGTGATACCGGGACAGTCGATGGCTACACCTTC.

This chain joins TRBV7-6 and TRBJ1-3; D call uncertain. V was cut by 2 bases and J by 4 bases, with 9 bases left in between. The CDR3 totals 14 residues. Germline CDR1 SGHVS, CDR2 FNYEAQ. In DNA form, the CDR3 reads TGTGCCAGCAGCTTACCGGGAGCGGGAAACACCATATATTTT. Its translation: CASSLPGAGNTIYF.

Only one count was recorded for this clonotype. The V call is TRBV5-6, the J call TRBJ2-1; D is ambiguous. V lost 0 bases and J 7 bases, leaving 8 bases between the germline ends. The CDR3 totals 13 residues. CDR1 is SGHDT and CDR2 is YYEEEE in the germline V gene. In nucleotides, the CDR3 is TGTGCCAGCAGCTTGGTGGCCCCGAATGAGCAGTTCTTC. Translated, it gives CASSLVAPNEQFF.

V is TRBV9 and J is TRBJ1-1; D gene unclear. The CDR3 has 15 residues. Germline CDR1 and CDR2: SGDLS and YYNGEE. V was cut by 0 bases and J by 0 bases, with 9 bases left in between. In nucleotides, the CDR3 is TGTGCCAGCAGCGTAGCGGTCGCTATGAACACTGAAGCTTTCTTT. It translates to CASSVAVAMNTEAFF.

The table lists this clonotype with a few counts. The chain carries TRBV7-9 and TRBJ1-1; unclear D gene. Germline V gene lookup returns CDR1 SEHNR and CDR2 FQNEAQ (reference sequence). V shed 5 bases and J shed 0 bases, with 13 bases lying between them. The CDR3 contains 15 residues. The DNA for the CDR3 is TGTGCCAGCAGCCTACTAGAGGGTTTGAACACTGAAGCTTTCTTT. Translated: CASSLLEGLNTEAFF.

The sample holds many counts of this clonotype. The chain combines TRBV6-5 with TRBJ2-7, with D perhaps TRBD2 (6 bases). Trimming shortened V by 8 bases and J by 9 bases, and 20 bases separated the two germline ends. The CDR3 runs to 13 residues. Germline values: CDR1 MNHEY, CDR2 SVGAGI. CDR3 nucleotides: TGTGCCAGCCGCAGGACCGCGCAGGGAGGGCAGTACTTC. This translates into CASRRTAQGGQYF.

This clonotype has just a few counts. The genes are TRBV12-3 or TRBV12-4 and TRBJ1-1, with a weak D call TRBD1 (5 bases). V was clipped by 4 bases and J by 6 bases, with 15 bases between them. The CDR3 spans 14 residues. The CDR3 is CASSWDLKGAEAFF. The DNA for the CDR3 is TGTGCCAGCAGTTGGGACCTCAAAGGCGCTGAAGCTTTCTTT.

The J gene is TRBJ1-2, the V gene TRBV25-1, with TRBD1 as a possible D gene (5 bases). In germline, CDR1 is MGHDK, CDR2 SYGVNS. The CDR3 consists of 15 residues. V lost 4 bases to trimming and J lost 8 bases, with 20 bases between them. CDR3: CASSVDLGPRRGYTF. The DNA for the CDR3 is TGTGCCAGCAGTGTCGATCTGGGGCCGAGACGAGGCTACACCTTC.

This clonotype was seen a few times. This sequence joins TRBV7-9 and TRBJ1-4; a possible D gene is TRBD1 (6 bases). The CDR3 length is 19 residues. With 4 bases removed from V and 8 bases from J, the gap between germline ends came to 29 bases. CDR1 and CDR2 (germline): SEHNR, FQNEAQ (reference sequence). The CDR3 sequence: CASSSTDRRPEGYGEKLFF. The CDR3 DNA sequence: TGTGCCAGCAGCTCTACAGACAGGAGGCCTGAAGGGTATGGCGAAAAACTGTTTTTT.

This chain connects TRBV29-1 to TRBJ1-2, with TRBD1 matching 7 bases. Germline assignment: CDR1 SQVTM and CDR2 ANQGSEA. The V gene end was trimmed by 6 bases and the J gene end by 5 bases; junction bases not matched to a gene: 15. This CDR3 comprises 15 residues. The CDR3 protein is CSVRNLGGGDYGYTF. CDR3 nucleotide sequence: TGCAGCGTCCGAAACTTAGGGGGCGGAGATTATGGCTACACCTTC.

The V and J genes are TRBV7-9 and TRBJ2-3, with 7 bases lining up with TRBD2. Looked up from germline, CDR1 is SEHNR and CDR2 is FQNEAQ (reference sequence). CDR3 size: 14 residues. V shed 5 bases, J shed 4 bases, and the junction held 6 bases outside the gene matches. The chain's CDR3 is CASSRSGTADTQYF. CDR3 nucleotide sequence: TGTGCCAGCAGCCGGAGCGGGACGGCAGATACGCAGTATTTT. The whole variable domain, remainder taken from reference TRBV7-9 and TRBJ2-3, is DTGVSQNPRHKITKRGQNVTFRCDPISEHNRLYWYRQTLGQGPEFLTYFQNEAQLEKSRLLSDRFSAERPKGSFSTLEIQRTEQGDSAMYLCASSRSGTADTQYFGPGTRLTVL.

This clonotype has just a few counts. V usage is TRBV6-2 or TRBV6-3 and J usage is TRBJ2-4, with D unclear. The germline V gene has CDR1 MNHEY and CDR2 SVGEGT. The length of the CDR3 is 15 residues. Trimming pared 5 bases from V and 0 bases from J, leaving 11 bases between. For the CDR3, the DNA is TGTGCCAGCAGTCCAACAGATGTAGCCAAAAACATTCAGTACTTC. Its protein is CASSPTDVAKNIQYF.